This T cell receptor beta chain stems from a study of T cells after yellow fever vaccination. The study's findings and limits: Only a small proportion of the clonotypes turned up in both the CD4 and the CD8 compartments, likely arising from convergent recombination. Within FACS-sorted repertoires, abundant clonotypes contaminating from the bulk population could be present. Primary-vaccination clones mostly resurfaced post-booster (about 95% CD4, 85% to 90% CD8).

As concerns this clonotype: What it binds is unknown.

Germline V gives CDR1 MNHEY, CDR2 SVGAGI. V was shortened by 2 bases and J by 4 bases, with 9 bases between the two germline ends. The CDR3 sequence is 13 residues long. The authors made TCR cDNA by 5'RACE template switching, adding a universal primer site and UMIs. TCRdb re-called the 5' RACE reads with MiXCR, one entry per CDR3 protein. The sample has some 290,000 distinct CDR3 sequences, around 10% seen once; the top ten hold 3% to 4%. This specimen consisted of CD4+ T cells sorted from PBMCs, obtained 45 days after the yellow fever booster vaccination. This receptor was taken from a man between 18 and 29 years old who received the YFV17D yellow fever vaccine. The chain carries TRBV6-5 and TRBJ2-7, with D perhaps TRBD1 or TRBD2 (5 bases each). The CDR3 loop reads CASSYTRGYEQYF. CDR3 in DNA: TGTGCCAGCAGTTACACGAGGGGATACGAGCAGTACTTC.